This T cell receptor beta chain stems from a study of cytomegalovirus exposure and HLA in healthy donors. In the study overall: From HLA-typed donors, an early data release held around 85 million unique TCRs.

Worth noting for this clone: What it recognizes is unknown.

This CDR3 comprises 15 residues. J lost 5 bases, V lost 3 bases, and 8 bases had no gene match. Germline lookup yields CDR1 GTSNPN and CDR2 SVGIG (reference sequence). Study observations and caveats: Immune exposure information comprised only CMV serostatus. Many donors shared some public TCRs, even though most TCR sequences were rare.

The primer mix had 60 Vbeta and 13 Jbeta primers. Repertoires were generated with immunoSEQ multiplex PCR, while TCRdb's copy carries only in-frame clones and drops some. The data contain about 170,000 clones, 73% of them singletons. The chain is built from TRBV30 and TRBJ1-1, with 11 bases identical to TRBD1. The specimen sequenced was PBMCs. This sequence was found in a woman between 18 and 29 years old in good health and CMV-seropositive. CDR3 DNA: TGTGCCTGGAGGCCCGGGACAGGGGGATGGACTGAAGCTTTCTTT. This sequence encodes CAWRPGTGGWTEAFF.